The entry below describes one TCR beta chain. In the authors' workflow: The authors estimated nucleated cell counts from reference gene primer amplification. Some clones are missing from TCRdb's copy, which holds only in-frame ones; the method was immunoSEQ multiplex PCR. The D gene and trimming were derived from the DNA, and the V and J assignments and clone size from that table. The data hold roughly 150,000 clones, with about 86% observed a single time. The data originate from a study of blood T cell repertoires in COVID-19. Study information: There were acute and convalescent COVID-19 samples, and they came from the United States, Italy and Spain. PBMCs, B-cell-depleted T cells, or T cells were the source of the cDNA or gDNA that made up the material.

CDR1 and CDR2 from the germline V gene are SGHTA and FQGNSA. The CDR3 is made up of 14 amino acids. Trimming took off 5 bases at V and 5 bases at J, with 15 bases between the two ends. The specimen was peripheral blood. This sequence joins TRBV7-2 and TRBJ1-1, with a possible D match to TRBD1 (5 bases). This TCR came from a woman aged 80 or over with acute or convalescent COVID-19. The CDR3 sequence is CASSLDSGWTEAFF. In DNA form, the CDR3 reads TGTGCCAGCAGCCTAGACTCAGGGTGGACTGAAGCTTTCTTT. Based on the CDR3 plus reference TRBV7-2 and TRBJ1-1, the full variable domain is GAGVSQSPSNKVTEKGKDVELRCDPISGHTALYWYRQSLGQGLEFLIYFQGNSAPDKSGLPSDRFSAERTGGSVSTLTIQRTQQEDSAVYLCASSLDSGWTEAFFGQGTRLTVV.